This T cell receptor beta chain was retrieved from a study of T cells in Graves' hyperthyroidism and ophthalmopathy. Study background: Staff took peripheral blood when the initial diagnosis was made, before any treatment began.

RNA transcripts served as the template for amplifying TCR beta CDR3 regions. In the first-round RT-PCR of the TCR CDR3, the HTBI primer set was used. TCRdb analysed the multiplex PCR reads with MiXCR anew, one entry per CDR3 protein. The sample has about 640,000 distinct CDR3 sequences; around 20% are singletons. The CDR3 sequence is 15 residues long. V lost 6 bases and J 4 bases, leaving 18 bases between the germline ends. From germline, CDR1 is SNHLY and CDR2 FYNNEI. PBMCs stemmed from approximately 10 ml fresh peripheral blood. The receptor's source is a young man with Graves' ophthalmopathy. Specimen: blood. This chain uses TRBV2 with TRBJ2-5; D not resolved. CDR3 region: CASSLEDLGLETQYF. CDR3 bases: TGTGCCAGCAGCTTAGAGGATTTAGGGCTAGAGACCCAGTACTTC. The whole variable domain, remainder taken from reference TRBV2 and TRBJ2-5, is EPEVTQTPSHQVTQMGQEVILRCVPISNHLYFYWYRQILGQKVEFLVSFYNNEISEKSEIFDDQFSVERPDGSNFTLKIRSTKLEDSAMYFCASSLEDLGLETQYFGPGTRLLVL.